Listed here are 3 T cell receptor beta chains from one sample, sequenced in a study of T cell repertoires in cytomegalovirus infection. In TCRdb, the reads were re-called with MiXCR into one record per CDR3 protein. This sample carries 750,000 to 900,000 distinct CDR3 sequences, about 27% of them seen once, and the ten largest clones take about an eighth. These receptors' targets are unknown. The source material was cultured CD8+ T cells from PBMCs, sampled from culture after CMV antigen stimulation. The receptor set was obtained from a human donor in good health (CMV status not recorded). Some clones in this sample may be carry-over from other donors' samples.

The gene calls are TRBV19 and TRBJ1-1, with TRBD1 as a possible D gene (6 bases). CDR3 length: 19 residues. The germline gives CDR1 LNHDA, CDR2 SQIVND (reference sequence). V lost 7 bases, J lost 7 bases, and 34 bases lay in between. As DNA, the CDR3 is TGTGCCAGTACCCCTGTTTCGGTGGGTAACAGGGCGTGGGGGATTGAAGCTTTCTTT. It is translated as CASTPVSVGNRAWGIEAFF.

Notes on this clonotype: Relative to the germline gene, one junction end is altered; a read error may explain this. The chain couples TRBV4-1 to TRBJ2-2; D unclear. Germline V gene lookup returns CDR1 MGHRA and CDR2 YSYEKL. The CDR3 consists of 15 residues. The CDR3 sequence is CASSQGLLNTGELFF. CDR3 nucleotide sequence: TGCGCTAGCAGCCAAGGGCTACTTAACACCGGGGAGCTGTTTTTT.

The chain joins TRBV7-6 to TRBJ2-5; a possible D gene is TRBD2 (5 bases). This CDR3 spans 15 amino acids. Germline CDR1 reads SGHVS; CDR2 reads FNYEAQ. V was shortened by 3 bases and J by 1 base, with 12 bases between the two germline ends. The CDR3 coding sequence is TGTGCCAGCAGCTTGGACTTAGTAGGCCAAGAGACCCAGTACTTC. Its protein is CASSLDLVGQETQYF.